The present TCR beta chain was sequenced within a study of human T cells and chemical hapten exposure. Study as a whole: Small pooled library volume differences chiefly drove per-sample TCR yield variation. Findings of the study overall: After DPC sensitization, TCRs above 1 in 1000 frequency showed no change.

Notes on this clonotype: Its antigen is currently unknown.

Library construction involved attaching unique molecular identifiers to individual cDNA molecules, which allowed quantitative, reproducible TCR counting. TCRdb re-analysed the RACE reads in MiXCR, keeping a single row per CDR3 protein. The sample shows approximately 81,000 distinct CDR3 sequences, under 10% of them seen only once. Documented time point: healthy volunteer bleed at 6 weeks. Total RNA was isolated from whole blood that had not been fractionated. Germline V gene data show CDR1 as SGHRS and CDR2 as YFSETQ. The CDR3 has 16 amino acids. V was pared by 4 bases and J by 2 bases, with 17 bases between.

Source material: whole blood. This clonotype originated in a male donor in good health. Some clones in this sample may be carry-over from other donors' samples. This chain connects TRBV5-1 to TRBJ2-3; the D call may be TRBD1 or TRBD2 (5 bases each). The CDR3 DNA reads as TGCGCCAGCAGCAGAACCGGGACCCTAGTCACAGATACGCAGTATTTT. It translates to CASSRTGTLVTDTQYF.